This T cell receptor beta chain was recorded in a study of shared clonotypes between healthy human individuals. There are a few counts of this clone. Per germline, CDR1 MNHNS and CDR2 SASEGT. V was clipped by 1 base and J by 5 bases, with 12 bases between them. CDR3 length: 15 residues. Per the original data handling: With immunoSEQ giving junction-only sequences and no quality scores, filtering differed. Sequencing was performed with immunoSEQ multiplex PCR; in TCRdb, only in-frame clones are kept and a portion is missing. That table is the source of V, J and clone size, and D and trimming were worked out from the DNA. The data show some 1 million clones, with approximately 68% seen just once and about 1.5% held by the top ten. CD45RA+ naive and CD45RA-negative memory subsets were separated from CD4+ cells.

This chain connects TRBV6-1 to TRBJ2-1, with D hard to call. The sequencing sample was made of memory CD4+ T cells sorted from blood. As for subset: CD45RA-negative fraction. The TCR originated in a young man in good health. In DNA, the CDR3 is TGTGCCAGCAGTGAAGAATGGCGGAGAGACAATGAGCAGTTCTTC. As protein: CASSEEWRRDNEQFF.